The present TCR beta chain was sequenced within a study of T-cell reconstitution after alpha-beta-depleted transplantation in children. Ten or more counts support this clonotype. What it binds is not known. Overall study results and limits: Surviving recipient T cells and thymic progenitors underlay high day-60 TCRbeta diversity in some patients. Counts and diversity of T cells one year after transplant came mostly from newly produced T cells. Reports say that about two months after transplant, the alpha-beta T cells came out of several hundred graft clones that had expanded.

Unique molecular identifiers were incorporated into the prepared TCRbeta library. TCRdb independently ran MiXCR on the PCR reads; one entry per CDR3 protein. Here the sample spans 250,000 to 300,000 distinct CDR3 sequences, approximately 10% being singletons. CDR1 SGHAT and CDR2 FQNNGV come from the germline V gene. V dropped 3 bases and J dropped 3; count of bases not matched to a gene: 5. The CDR3 runs 14 residues. The rearrangement joins TRBV11-2 to TRBJ2-7, with 7 bases identical to TRBD2. Sequenced material: peripheral blood, taken 180 days after TCRalphabeta/CD19-depleted stem cell transplant. The TCR comes from a male patient aged 2-15 years who had a stem cell transplant for chronic granulomatous disease, so the T cells may come from the graft donor. The CDR3 DNA follows: TGTGCCAGCAGCTTCGGGGGACTACTCTACGAGCAGTACTTC. Residues: CASSFGGLLYEQYF.